This T cell receptor beta chain was identified in a study of T cells after yellow fever vaccination. Many counts were recorded for this clonotype. The germline CDR1 and CDR2 sequences are SGHAT and FQNNGV. The CDR3 has 16 amino acids. Trimming took 4 bases from V and 8 from J, leaving 23 bases between them. MiXCR was run by TCRdb on the 5' RACE reads, yielding one entry per CDR3 protein. The table records a few hundred thousand distinct CDR3 sequences, over 4% of them present only once. The chain combines TRBV11-2 with TRBJ1-2; D is perhaps TRBD1 (5 bases). This clonotype was sampled from a man between 18 and 29 years old who received the YFV17D yellow fever vaccine. The sample was PBMCs, taken 5 days after the yellow fever booster vaccination. The CDR3 sequence is CASSSTRGRTGSGYTF. The CDR3 coding sequence is TGTGCCAGCAGCTCCACCCGGGGCCGTACCGGTTCGGGCTACACCTTC. The full variable domain, completed using reference TRBV11-2 and TRBJ1-2, is EAGVAQSPRYKIIEKRQSVAFWCNPISGHATLYWYQQILGQGPKLLIQFQNNGVVDDSQLPKDRFSAERLKGVDSTLKIQPAKLEDSAVYLCASSSTRGRTGSGYTFGSGTRLTVV.